The 31 T cell receptor beta chains presented below share a single source sample, sequenced in a study of metastatic and nonmetastatic thyroid tumors. Prior to thyroid surgery, none of the patients had received any treatment. MiXCR reprocessed the PCR reads for TCRdb. The table has about 25,000 clones, about 12% seen once. Material for sequencing was blood. All receptors derive from a female donor with papillary thyroid cancer or a benign thyroid nodule (not recorded which). Some clones in this sample may be carry-over from other donors' samples.

The J gene is TRBJ2-1, the V gene TRBV6-5; TRBD2 matches at 8 bases. Per germline, CDR1 MNHEY and CDR2 SVGAGI. The CDR3 runs 16 residues. The V segment lost 6 bases and the J segment 4 bases; nucleotides outside the gene matches: 11. CDR3 residues: CASRVSLAGIYNEQFF. The CDR3 DNA sequence: TGTGCCAGCAGGGTATCCCTAGCGGGTATATACAATGAGCAGTTCTTC.

This clone was counted many times. The chain employs TRBV6-1 and TRBJ2-7; 10 nucleotides align to TRBD2. J gave up 3 bases and V 11 bases, and 10 bases lay outside the gene matches. Germline V CDR1 and CDR2: MNHNS, SASEGT. The CDR3 is 14 residues long. The CDR3 loop reads CAGGSGRTNYEQYF. CDR3 bases: TGTGCCGGAGGTAGCGGGAGGACCAACTACGAGCAGTACTTC.

As regards this clone: The CDR3 does not end in the conserved phenylalanine or tryptophan, so this is likely a read error. The rearrangement uses TRBV20-1 and TRBJ1-2; D remains unclear. The V end lost 6 bases, the J end lost 3 bases, and 11 bases lay between the germline ends. This CDR3 spans 12 amino acids. CDR1 DFQATT and CDR2 SNEGSKA come from the germline V gene (reference sequence). DNA for the CDR3: TGCAGTGCGGTCGACAAACACTATGGCTACACCTTG. Translation: CSAVDKHYGYTL.

This clone was seen at least ten times. The gene calls are TRBV7-3 and TRBJ2-1; the match to TRBD2 covers 10 bases. Per germline, CDR1 SGHTA and CDR2 FQGTGA. The junction had 8 bases not matched to a gene; V was cut back by 5 bases and J by 7 bases. There are 15 residues in the CDR3. The CDR3 region has the DNA TGTGCCAGCAGCCCCCTAGCGGGAGTAAGTAATGAGCAGTTCTTC. It translates to CASSPLAGVSNEQFF.

The chain is built from TRBV5-1 and TRBJ1-2; D gene unclear. CDR1 is SGHRS, CDR2 YFSETQ, per germline. The CDR3 has 13 amino acids. Between the trimmed V and J ends, which lost 0 bases and 3 bases, there was a span of 6 bases. CDR3 sequence reads: CASSLGPDYGYTF. The CDR3, as DNA: TGCGCCAGCAGCTTGGGGCCAGACTATGGCTACACCTTC. Looking up the rest from reference TRBV5-1 and TRBJ1-2 gives the full variable domain: KAGVTQTPRYLIKTRGQQVTLSCSPISGHRSVSWYQQTPGQGLQFLFEYFSETQRNKGNFPGRFSGRQFSNSRSEMNVSTLELGDSALYLCASSLGPDYGYTFGSGTRLTVV.

Notes on this clone: A much bigger clone sits one base away, suggesting this may be a read error. The sample carries other DNA sequences with the same CDR3. The chain links TRBV3-1 to TRBJ1-2; the D is unclear. The CDR3 is made up of 12 amino acids. Germline V gene sequence: CDR1 LGHDT, CDR2 YNNKEL (reference sequence). The germline V and J ends were trimmed by 0 bases and 8 bases, with 7 bases remaining between them. This CDR3 reads CASSQDLTGYTF. CDR3 nucleotide sequence: TGTGCCAGCAGCCAAGACCTTACCGGCTACACCTTC. Filled out from reference TRBV3-1 and TRBJ1-2, the complete variable domain reads DTAVSQTPKYLVTQMGNDKSIKCEQNLGHDTMYWYKQDSKKFLKIMFSYNNKELIINETVPNRFSPKSPDKAHLNLHINSLELGDSAVYFCASSQDLTGYTFGSGTRLTVV.

This clone counts as medium-sized. This chain joins TRBV28 and TRBJ2-6, with TRBD1 matching over 9 bases. The V gene's germline CDR1 is MDHEN and CDR2 SYDVKM. V lost 7 bases, J lost 3 bases, and 10 bases stayed unmatched. The CDR3 is made up of 17 amino acids. In DNA form, the CDR3 reads TGTGCCAGCACCACCCCCACAGGGGGCTATGGGGCCAACGTCCTGACTTTC. It specifies CASTTPTGGYGANVLTF.

A remark on this clone: An end of the junction does not agree with germline; a read error may underlie this. This chain links TRBV6-2 or TRBV6-3 with TRBJ2-7, with D possibly matching TRBD1 (6 bases). CDR3 length: 13 residues. CDR1 is MNHEY, CDR2 SVGEGT, per germline. The CDR3 bases are TGTGCCCGCAGCTACAGGGTGGCCTACGAGCAGTACTTC. It codes for CARSYRVAYEQYF.

This clone was detected many times. The V and J genes are TRBV11-1 and TRBJ2-5; 7 bases are shared with TRBD1. V gave up 5 bases and J gave up 5 bases; unmatched junction bases: 2. CDR3 size: 12 residues. Germline CDR1 and CDR2: SGHAT and FQDESV (reference sequence). DNA of the CDR3: TGTGCCAGCAGCCAACAGGGGGAGACCCAGTACTTC. It translates to CASSQQGETQYF.

This clone was recorded many times. The chain is built from TRBV15 and TRBJ2-1; 8 nucleotides line up with TRBD2. The CDR3 extends over 15 amino acids. Germline-derived CDR1 and CDR2 are LNHNV and YYDKDF (reference sequence). Trimming removed 5 bases from V and 7 bases from J; junction bases left unmatched: 10. In nucleotides, the CDR3 is TGTGCCACCAGCGAGCAGGGGACTAGGGATAATGAGCAGTTCTTC. Translated, it gives CATSEQGTRDNEQFF.

This clone was counted at least ten times. The rearrangement links TRBV18 to TRBJ1-2, with D possibly TRBD1 on 5 matching bases. The CDR3 is 15 amino acids. Germline CDR1 is KGHSH and CDR2 is LQKENI. The V and J ends lost 0 bases and 5 bases respectively, with 13 bases between them. CDR3 in amino acids: CASSPPQGASYGYTF. CDR3 DNA sequence: TGTGCCAGCTCACCACCCCAAGGGGCGTCTTATGGCTACACCTTC.

This clone has a count of ten or more. J is TRBJ1-6 and V is TRBV6-5; D gene unclear. Trimming took off 0 bases at V and 7 bases at J, with 4 bases between the two ends. This CDR3 contains 13 residues. Germline V gene sequence: CDR1 MNHEY, CDR2 SVGAGI. CDR3 sequence: CASSYSLNSPLHF. In nucleotides, the CDR3 is TGTGCCAGCAGTTACTCCCTAAATTCACCCCTCCACTTT.

This clone was detected many times. A much larger clone lies a single base off, so this may be a read error. This chain connects TRBV11-2 to TRBJ2-7; 7 nucleotides agree with TRBD2. The trim removed 5 bases at V and 0 bases at J, leaving 16 bases unmatched. CDR1 is SGHAT and CDR2 is FQNNGV in the germline V gene. The CDR3 consists of 18 residues. The CDR3 DNA is TGTGCCAGCAGCACCAAAGGGGCTAGCGGTAGGTTCTCCTACGAGCAGTACTTC. It encodes CASSTKGASGRFSYEQYF.

This clone has a count of ten or more. The chain carries TRBV11-1 and TRBJ1-2; 8 bases map to TRBD1. Trimming took 0 bases from V and 1 from J; bases not matched to a gene: 4. Germline lookup yields CDR1 SGHAT and CDR2 FQDESV (reference sequence). This CDR3 has 16 amino acids. CDR3 coding DNA: TGTGCCAGCAGCTTAGCCCAGACAGGGGTTAACTATGGCTACACCTTC. This translates into CASSLAQTGVNYGYTF.

This clone came up many times. The rearrangement links TRBV9 to TRBJ1-4; possible D gene TRBD1, 6 bases. Trimming removed 1 base from V and 6 bases from J, with 10 bases in between. Germline-derived CDR1 and CDR2 are SGDLS and YYNGEE. This CDR3 is 14 amino acids long. The CDR3 region has the DNA TGTGCCAGCAGCGTAAGGGGGGCAGATGAAAAACTGTTTTTT. Its translation is CASSVRGADEKLFF.

By share, this clone ranks as medium-sized (0.01 to 0.1%). In the same sample, other DNA sequences code for this CDR3. CDR3 loop: CASRPTGPLLHF. The DNA of the CDR3 is TGTGCCAGCAGACCGACCGGGCCCCTACTCCACTTT. The J gene is TRBJ1-6, the V gene TRBV6-1, with unresolved D. Germline loops: CDR1 MNHNS, CDR2 SASEGT. V dropped 6 bases and J dropped 16 bases, with 16 bases sitting between them. The CDR3 runs to 12 residues.

The gene calls are TRBV2 and TRBJ1-2; 10 bases map to TRBD1. The V segment lost 7 bases and the J segment 4 bases; nucleotides outside the gene matches: 6. CDR1 and CDR2 from the germline V gene are SNHLY and FYNNEI. The CDR3 has 14 amino acids. Here the CDR3 reads CASNTGTGAYGYTF. CDR3 coding DNA: TGTGCCAGCAATACCGGGACAGGGGCCTATGGCTACACCTTC.

This clone was detected many times. A read error may account for a junction end that differs from germline. CDR3 sequence: CSASRGPSPYF. DNA for the CDR3: TGCAGTGCTAGTCGGGGACCAAGCCCCTACTTT. This rearrangement joins TRBV20-1 to TRBJ1-6; possible D gene TRBD1, 5 bases. Germline CDR1 reads DFQATT; CDR2 reads SNEGSKA (reference sequence). The CDR3 has 11 amino acids.

Here the CDR3 reads CASSLSGQGFDGANVLTF. CDR3 sequence (DNA): TGTGCCAGCAGCCTCTCGGGACAGGGTTTTGATGGGGCCAACGTCCTGACTTTC. J is TRBJ2-6 and V is TRBV7-3, with TRBD1 matching 9 bases. Germline V gene lookup returns CDR1 SGHTA and CDR2 FQGTGA. Trimming at V came to 5 bases and at J to 3 bases, leaving 11 bases not matched to a gene. The CDR3 contains 18 residues.

In the case of this clone: One end of the junction is discordant with germline, which a read error may explain. CDR3 loop: CASSQRRIAYEQYF. CDR3 DNA: TGTGCCAGTAGCCAGCGTCGCATAGCCTACGAGCAGTACTTC. This sequence joins TRBV14 and TRBJ2-7; D not resolved. CDR3 length: 14 residues. Per the germline V gene, CDR1 is SGHDN and CDR2 is FVKESK.

This clone appeared many times. This chain joins TRBV7-2 and TRBJ2-1, with a weak D call TRBD2 (6 bases). The V gene lost 0 bases and the J gene lost 2 bases, with 8 bases spanning the gap. The length of the CDR3 is 15 residues. CDR1 is SGHTA, CDR2 FQGNSA, per germline. For the CDR3, the DNA is TGTGCCAGCAGCTTAGCGGGAGGCACCTACAATGAGCAGTTCTTC. Protein sequence: CASSLAGGTYNEQFF.

This clone was observed at least ten times. The chain couples TRBV6-1 to TRBJ2-7; D possibly uses TRBD1 or TRBD2 (5 bases each). The germline gives CDR1 MNHNS, CDR2 SASEGT. CDR3 length: 13 residues. Trimming stripped 4 bases from V and 3 bases from J, with 10 bases between. The CDR3 region is CASSVRDLYEQYF. CDR3 in DNA: TGTGCCAGCAGTGTACGGGACCTCTACGAGCAGTACTTC.

The gene calls are TRBV20-1 and TRBJ2-7; 9 bases align to TRBD1. Germline CDR1 reads DFQATT; CDR2 reads SNEGSKA (reference sequence). The CDR3 is 17 residues long. J was trimmed by 5 bases and V by 1 base; bases with no gene match: 15. CDR3: CSARGPGAGTGIDEQYF. The CDR3 DNA reads TGCAGTGCTAGAGGCCCGGGGGCTGGGACAGGGATCGACGAGCAGTACTTC.

This clone was seen ten or more times. V and J are TRBV5-6 and TRBJ1-1; D not resolved. Germline values: CDR1 SGHDT, CDR2 YYEEEE. This CDR3 region has 13 residues. The V end lost 2 bases, the J end lost 2 bases, and 7 bases lay between the germline ends. The CDR3 here is CASSFSPNTEAFF. Written as DNA, the CDR3 is TGTGCCAGCAGCTTTTCCCCCAACACTGAAGCTTTCTTT. Full variable domain (rest looked up from reference TRBV5-6 and TRBJ1-1): DAGVTQSPTHLIKTRGQQVTLRCSPKSGHDTVSWYQQALGQGPQFIFQYYEEEERQRGNFPDRFSGHQFPNYSSELNVNALLLGDSALYLCASSFSPNTEAFFGQGTRLTVV.

This clone was detected ten times or more. V and J are TRBV7-2 and TRBJ2-4, with D perhaps TRBD1 or TRBD2 (6 bases each). Trimming stripped 5 bases from V and 7 bases from J, with 15 bases between. This CDR3 spans 14 amino acids. The germline V gene encodes CDR1 SGHTA and CDR2 FQGNSA. The CDR3 sequence is CASSPGAAGNIQYF. CDR3 bases: TGTGCCAGCAGCCCGGGGGCTGCCGGGAACATTCAGTACTTC. The full variable domain, rest sourced from reference TRBV7-2 and TRBJ2-4, is GAGVSQSPSNKVTEKGKDVELRCDPISGHTALYWYRQSLGQGLEFLIYFQGNSAPDKSGLPSDRFSAERTGGSVSTLTIQRTQQEDSAVYLCASSPGAAGNIQYFGAGTRLSVL.

Within the sample, this clone is medium-sized. The chain joins TRBV20-1 to TRBJ1-6; D is uncertain. There are 12 residues in the CDR3. Per germline, CDR1 DFQATT and CDR2 SNEGSKA (reference sequence). The V and J ends lost 0 bases and 6 bases respectively, with 3 bases between them. Here the CDR3 reads CSARDGNSPLHF. The DNA of the CDR3 is TGCAGTGCTAGAGATGGTAATTCACCCCTCCACTTT.

The V and J genes are TRBV6-1 and TRBJ1-1; 8 bases map to TRBD1. Germline V gene lookup returns CDR1 MNHNS and CDR2 SASEGT. Germline trimming cut 5 bases from V and 11 bases from J; bases unmatched to any gene: 7. The CDR3 length is 12 residues. CDR3 region: CASSMDRATAFF. The CDR3 nucleotides are TGTGCCAGCAGTATGGACAGGGCAACGGCTTTCTTT.

The V gene is TRBV30, the J gene TRBJ1-2; D gene unclear. Germline V gene sequence: CDR1 GTSNPN, CDR2 SVGIG (reference sequence). V gave up 0 bases and J gave up 5 bases, with 10 bases separating them. The CDR3 is 13 amino acids. CDR3 residues: CAWSVALEYGYTF. Here the CDR3 DNA reads TGTGCCTGGAGTGTGGCATTAGAGTATGGCTACACCTTC.

As regards this clone: A read error may explain this, as a much larger clone is one base away. This chain joins TRBV5-6 and TRBJ2-3; D gene uncertain. Looked up from germline, CDR1 is SGHDT and CDR2 is YYEEEE. This CDR3 spans 13 amino acids. CDR3 loop: CANSARAGDTQYF. CDR3 sequence (DNA): TGTGCCAACAGCGCGCGCGCCGGGGATACGCAGTATTTT.

The table lists this clone with many counts. CDR3 DNA: TGTGCCAGCAAGGGCACAGGGGCAGGAAACACCATATATTTT. Its translation is CASKGTGAGNTIYF. The gene calls are TRBV6-1 and TRBJ1-3, with 7 bases fitting TRBD1. J gave up 4 bases and V 7 bases, and 7 bases lay outside the gene matches. The CDR3 contains 14 residues. CDR1 is MNHNS, CDR2 SASEGT, per germline.

This clone was observed at least ten times. The chain carries TRBV20-1 and TRBJ2-4; 13 positions match TRBD2. Germline values: CDR1 DFQATT, CDR2 SNEGSKA (reference sequence). After removal of 5 bases from V and 7 bases from J, the junction contained 8 bases not matched to a gene. The CDR3 has 15 amino acids. The CDR3 here is CSASGTSGTGNIQYF. CDR3 sequence (DNA): TGCAGTGCTTCCGGGACTAGCGGGACGGGTAACATTCAGTACTTC.